This paragraph covers one T cell receptor (beta chain) sequence. Its antigen is as yet unknown. The source of the sample is a study of shared clonotypes between healthy human individuals. Whole-study results and caveats: On the whole, naive subsets had larger estimated richness than memory subsets had.

Assay used: immunoSEQ multiplex PCR; TCRdb lists only in-frame clones, some missing. The table lists about 1.1 million clones, about 80% of them singletons. The CDR3 is 15 residues long. The ends were cut back, 0 bases at V and 1 base at J, with 11 bases in the middle. Looked up from germline, CDR1 is SGHDT and CDR2 is YYEEEE. The sequencing input was memory CD4+ T cells from PBMCs. The subset here: CD45RA-negative fraction. The V call is TRBV5-6, the J call TRBJ2-7, with a weak D call TRBD1 (6 bases). The sequence came from a man between 18 and 29 years old in good health. Some clones in this sample may be carry-over from other donors' samples. This CDR3 reads CASSLGAGVSYEQYF. The CDR3 nucleotides read TGTGCCAGCAGCTTGGGGGCAGGGGTGTCCTACGAGCAGTACTTC.